The 17 T cell receptor beta chains presented below share a single source sample, sequenced in a study of cytomegalovirus exposure and HLA in healthy donors. The PCR employed 60 Vbeta primers together with 13 Jbeta primers. The table came from immunoSEQ multiplex PCR; TCRdb's copy has only in-frame clones and leaves some out. Recorded for this sample: about 130,000 clones. The sequencing input was PBMCs. The receptors were gathered from a man in his forties in good health and CMV-seronegative.

V is TRBV18 and J is TRBJ2-5; 11 bases match TRBD2. TRBJ2-7 matches the DNA end more closely, so the J call is doubtful. The CDR3 totals 15 residues. Germline CDR1 reads KGHSH; CDR2 reads LQKENI. The CDR3 coding sequence is TGTGCCAGCTCACTAGGACTAGCGGGCTCCTACGAGCAGTACTTC. It specifies CASSLGLAGSYEQYF.

The chain uses TRBV27 and TRBJ1-4, with TRBD1 matching over 11 bases. With V trimmed by 4 bases and J by 11 bases, 9 bases remained unmatched. The CDR3 contains 15 residues. From germline, CDR1 is MNHEY and CDR2 SMNVEV (reference sequence). The CDR3 DNA sequence: TGTGCCAGCAGTTCAACCGGGACAGGGGGATTGAAACTGTTTTTT. It codes for CASSSTGTGGLKLFF.

The rearrangement joins TRBV13 to TRBJ2-6; D is perhaps TRBD2 (6 bases). In germline, CDR1 is PRHDT, CDR2 FYEKMQ (reference sequence). With 1 base removed from V and 0 bases from J, the gap between germline ends came to 22 bases. This CDR3 spans 21 amino acids. CDR3 DNA sequence: TGTGCCAGCAGCTTAGCGTTCGTTTGGGCGGGACCGACCTCTGGGGCCAACGTCCTGACTTTC. It is translated as CASSLAFVWAGPTSGANVLTF.

The chain couples TRBV4-3 to TRBJ2-3; D unresolved. The V end was cut by 3 bases, the J end by 2 bases, with 6 bases between. The germline V gene has CDR1 LGHNA and CDR2 YSLEER. This CDR3 is 13 amino acids long. The CDR3 region is CASSQEYTDTQYF. As DNA, the CDR3 is TGCGCCAGCAGCCAGGAGTACACAGATACGCAGTATTTT.

The rearrangement uses TRBV30 and TRBJ2-4; 8 nucleotides agree with TRBD1. Germline V gene sequence: CDR1 GTSNPN, CDR2 SVGIG (reference sequence). CDR3 length: 15 amino acids. V trimming: 6 bases; J trimming: 0 bases; junction bases outside the gene matches: 7. The CDR3 coding sequence is TGTGCCTGTAGGGACAGGCTCCTAGCCAAAAACATTCAGTACTTC. Residues: CACRDRLLAKNIQYF. The whole variable domain, filled in from reference TRBV30 and TRBJ2-4, reads SQTIHQWPATLVQPVGSPLSLECTVEGTSNPNLYWYRQAAGRGLQLLFYSVGIGQISSEVPQNLSASRPQDRQFILSSKKLLLSDSGFYLCACRDRLLAKNIQYFGAGTRLSVL.

V gene TRBV6-6 combines with J gene TRBJ2-1, with 8 bases fitting TRBD2. V was clipped by 7 bases and J by 6 bases; unmatched bases: 5. Germline V CDR1 and CDR2: MNHNY, SVGAGI (reference sequence). The CDR3 totals 13 residues. CDR3 in amino acids: CASKAGAGNEQFF. The CDR3 nucleotides read TGTGCCAGCAAAGCGGGAGCGGGCAATGAGCAGTTCTTC.

V gene TRBV29-1 combines with J gene TRBJ2-7; 13 bases are shared with TRBD2. Germline assignment: CDR1 SQVTM and CDR2 ANQGSEA. The V gene end was trimmed by 6 bases and the J gene end by 3 bases; junction bases not matched to a gene: 5. The CDR3 loop spans 14 amino acids. This CDR3 reads CSVPGTSGIYEQYF. The CDR3 DNA follows: TGCAGCGTCCCTGGGACTAGCGGGATCTACGAGCAGTACTTC.

This chain links TRBV6-5 with TRBJ1-5, with unresolved D. Germline CDR1 and CDR2: MNHEY and SVGAGI. V was shortened by 8 bases and J by 5 bases, with 7 bases between the two germline ends. This CDR3 contains 11 residues. The CDR3 sequence: CASGRDQPQHF. CDR3 nucleotide sequence: TGTGCCAGCGGGAGAGATCAGCCCCAGCATTTT.

The genes are TRBV5-1 and TRBJ2-7, with 13 positions matching TRBD2. The CDR3 sequence is 14 residues long. CDR1 SGHRS and CDR2 YFSETQ come from the germline V gene. The trim removed 4 bases at V and 9 bases at J, leaving 7 bases unmatched. CDR3 DNA: TGCGCCAGCAGCGAGGGACTAGCGGGAACTGTGCAGTACTTC. This translates into CASSEGLAGTVQYF.

CDR3 nucleotide sequence: TGTGCCAGCAGTGTTCCGGGTAGCGGGGGTGGCAATCAGCCCCAGCATTTT. This codes for CASSVPGSGGGNQPQHF. The J gene is TRBJ1-5, the V gene TRBV6-1, with D perhaps matching TRBD1 (5 bases). CDR3 size: 17 residues. V dropped 4 bases and J dropped 2 bases, with 18 bases sitting between them. Germline assignment: CDR1 MNHNS and CDR2 SASEGT.

This sequence joins TRBV6-1 and TRBJ2-1, with TRBD1 as a possible D gene (6 bases). This CDR3 comprises 17 residues. The germline CDR1 and CDR2 sequences are MNHNS and SASEGT. V lost 2 bases, J lost 0 bases, and 14 bases lay in between. In nucleotides, the CDR3 is TGTGCCAGCAGTGAATTTAGGGGGTCGAGCTCCTACAATGAGCAGTTCTTC. Translation gives CASSEFRGSSSYNEQFF.

The chain has TRBV10-3 and TRBJ1-2; the match to TRBD1 covers 8 bases. CDR3 length: 13 residues. The V segment lost 4 bases and the J segment 6 bases; nucleotides outside the gene matches: 4. The germline V gene has CDR1 ENHRY and CDR2 SYGVKD. The CDR3 nucleotides are TGTGCCATCAGTGTGGACAGGGAACATGGCTACACCTTC. As protein: CAISVDREHGYTF.

The genes are TRBV7-8 and TRBJ1-2; unclear D gene. CDR3 length equals 13 residues. V dropped 5 bases and J dropped 5 bases, with 12 bases sitting between them. CDR1 is SGHVS, CDR2 FQNEAQ, per germline. The CDR3 loop reads CASSVSKEYGYTF. The CDR3 DNA is TGTGCCAGCAGCGTATCTAAAGAATATGGCTACACCTTC.

The V gene is TRBV19, the J gene TRBJ2-1; 9 bases are shared with TRBD2. CDR1 and CDR2 (germline): LNHDA, SQIVND (reference sequence). With 10 bases clipped from V and 0 bases from J, the junction kept 10 bases outside the gene matches. CDR3 length: 16 amino acids. The CDR3 spells CATSLLAGNSYNEQFF. The CDR3 nucleotides are TGTGCCACTTCCCTTCTAGCGGGAAACTCCTACAATGAGCAGTTCTTC. The variable domain in full, completed from reference TRBV19 and TRBJ2-1, reads DGGITQSPKYLFRKEGQNVTLSCEQNLNHDAMYWYRQDPGQGLRLIYYSQIVNDFQKGDIAEGYSVSREKKESFPLTVTSAQKNPTAFYLCATSLLAGNSYNEQFFGPGTRLTVL.

The chain couples TRBV7-9 to TRBJ1-1; D ambiguous. Germline values: CDR1 SEHNR, CDR2 FQNEAQ (reference sequence). The length of the CDR3 is 12 residues. V lost 3 bases to trimming and J lost 4 bases, with 6 bases between them. Here the CDR3 reads CASSLAVTEAFF. CDR3 in DNA: TGTGCCAGCAGCTTGGCGGTCACTGAAGCTTTCTTT.

The V and J genes are TRBV5-4 and TRBJ2-5; 9 bases are shared with TRBD1. The ends lost 2 bases at V and 2 bases at J; junction bases unmatched: 1. The germline CDR1 and CDR2 sequences are SGHNT and YYREEE (reference sequence). The CDR3 spans 14 residues. This CDR3 reads CASSLGQGQETQYF. The CDR3 bases are TGTGCCAGCAGCTTAGGACAGGGGCAAGAGACCCAGTACTTC.

The chain is built from TRBV19 and TRBJ1-2; no definite D call. V lost 5 bases to trimming and J lost 4 bases, with 14 bases between them. The CDR3 extends over 14 amino acids. CDR1 and CDR2 (germline): LNHDA, SQIVND (reference sequence). CDR3 amino acids: CASSPPLSLYGYTF. In nucleotides, the CDR3 is TGTGCCAGTAGTCCTCCATTGAGCCTCTATGGCTACACCTTC. Looking up the rest from reference TRBV19 and TRBJ1-2 gives the full variable domain: DGGITQSPKYLFRKEGQNVTLSCEQNLNHDAMYWYRQDPGQGLRLIYYSQIVNDFQKGDIAEGYSVSREKKESFPLTVTSAQKNPTAFYLCASSPPLSLYGYTFGSGTRLTVV.